What follows are 5 T cell receptor beta chains derived from one specimen sequenced in a study of PD-1 blockade in mismatch repair-deficient tumors. Clones were sequenced by immunoSEQ multiplex PCR, and TCRdb holds only the in-frame ones, with some missing. The sample comprises 35,000 to 40,000 clones, 70% to 80% of which are singletons, and 20% to 25% rests with the top ten. This specimen consisted of peripheral blood, obtained 4 weeks after starting pembrolizumab. The receptors originated from an adult with mismatch repair-deficient cancer.

This clone was seen just once. In DNA, the CDR3 is TGTGCCAGCAGCGGGAGAAGACAGGTTAACTATGGCTACACCTTC. This sequence encodes CASSGRRQVNYGYTF. The chain has TRBV9 and TRBJ1-2, with D perhaps matching TRBD1 (6 bases). The CDR3 totals 15 residues. Looked up from germline, CDR1 is SGDLS and CDR2 is YYNGEE. V was shortened by 3 bases and J by 1 base, with 13 bases between the two germline ends.

The chain links TRBV12-5 to TRBJ2-2; D perhaps matches TRBD2 (6 bases). Germline CDR1 LGHNT, CDR2 FRNRAP. The ends were cut back, 0 bases at V and 5 bases at J, with 13 bases in the middle. The CDR3 loop spans 16 amino acids. The CDR3 nucleotides are TGTGCTAGTGGTTTGGTACTCGGGAGCTGGACCGGGGAGCTGTTTTTT. The encoded protein is CASGLVLGSWTGELFF.

The chain recombines TRBV4-1 with TRBJ1-1; D gene unclear. Trimming took 4 bases from V and 2 from J, leaving 2 bases between them. Per the germline V gene, CDR1 is MGHRA and CDR2 is YSYEKL. This CDR3 is built from 11 residues. In DNA, the CDR3 is TGCGCCAGCAGCCGAAACACTGAAGCTTTCTTT. It yields the protein CASSRNTEAFF.

This chain connects TRBV6-1 to TRBJ2-5; 8 positions match TRBD2. Looked up from germline, CDR1 is MNHNS and CDR2 is SASEGT. The CDR3 has 15 amino acids. The ends lost 6 bases at V and 3 bases at J; junction bases unmatched: 9. CDR3 coding DNA: TGTGCCAGCAGGGGGGCGACGGGAGGGGAAGAGACCCAGTACTTC. Translation gives CASRGATGGEETQYF.

The V gene is TRBV11-2, the J gene TRBJ1-5, with D maybe TRBD1 (5 bases). The V end lost 2 bases, the J end lost 7 bases, and 15 bases lay between the germline ends. The CDR3 totals 15 residues. In germline, CDR1 is SGHAT, CDR2 FQNNGV. As DNA, the CDR3 is TGTGCCAGCAGCTTAAGTACGGGGCCTCGACAGCCCCAGCATTTT. Protein: CASSLSTGPRQPQHF.